This T cell receptor (beta chain) was recorded in a study of spatial heterogeneity in lung cancer. In the study overall: Consistently, beta-chain sequences turned up in larger numbers than alpha-chain sequences did.

Germline V gives CDR1 MNHEY, CDR2 SVGAGI. V shed 4 bases and J shed 7 bases, with 10 bases lying between them. CDR3 length equals 13 residues. Many counts were recorded for this clonotype. Its antigen is undetermined. The time point: sample taken at primary tumor resection. Whole RNA, isolated from tumor, nontumor lung or frozen PBMC, was sequenced without prior sorting. Overall study results and limits: Ubiquitous expanded tumor TCRs were seen in blood more at resection than at follow-up.

Every cDNA TCR molecule received its own unique molecular identifier. A single record per CDR3 protein comes from TCRdb applying MiXCR to the 5' RACE reads. The repertoire includes about 48,000 distinct CDR3 sequences, less than 5.5% of them detected once, and more than 9.5% sits in the top ten. This rearrangement joins TRBV6-5 to TRBJ2-2, with D tentatively TRBD2 (6 bases). Specimen: PBMCs, collected at surgery. The receptor was isolated from a male donor with early-stage non-small cell lung cancer. The CDR3 DNA is TGTGCCAGCAGTTTCCAGGGAGGCGGGGAGCTGTTTTTT. This sequence encodes CASSFQGGGELFF.